The entry that follows covers one TCR beta chain sequence. A few counts support this clonotype. What antigen it recognizes has not been identified. Base qualities are not recorded, but no much larger clone differs from it by a single base. In the germline V gene, CDR1 corresponds to KGHSH and CDR2 to LQKENI. V loses 4 bases at its end and J loses 2 bases; junction bases beyond the gene matches: 10. The CDR3, from cysteine to phenylalanine, totals 17 residues. Just the 51-base CDR3 DNA is kept, in frame starting at base 1. Libraries were constructed by RT-PCR. TCRdb records Illumina HiSeq 2500 as the sequencer. Through fastp at Q25 and MiXCR, TCRdb rebuilt clones from the public reads, retaining in-frame beta chains. Records with the same CDR3 protein are collapsed into one entry carrying the most frequent genes and DNA. The sample table records some 800,000 distinct CDR3 sequences; 21% of these occur just once. Of the sample, 10% falls within the top ten clones.

This entry is derived from a study of response to subunit inactivated influenza vaccine (dated by TCRdb to the late 2010s). In terms of the full investigation: Deep quantitative profiling of the T cell receptor repertoire was used in the study to follow responses to a trivalent subunit inactivated influenza vaccine. Broad study findings and their caveats: The authors proposed that each seasonal influenza vaccination may bring in only a limited number of new T cells.

Here the sequenced sample was PBMCs from blood, taken roughly 5 days after vaccination. This receptor was obtained from a man in his fifties or sixties who received an inactivated influenza vaccine. Donor details come from another sample of the same person, matched by shared clones. The sequence links TRBV18 to TRBJ2-1; 8 of the junction bases match TRBD1. The nucleotide sequence is TGTGCCAGCTCACGCACTGGTGGACAGGGAGCCTACAATGAGCAGTTCTTC. This encodes CASSRTGGQGAYNEQFF.